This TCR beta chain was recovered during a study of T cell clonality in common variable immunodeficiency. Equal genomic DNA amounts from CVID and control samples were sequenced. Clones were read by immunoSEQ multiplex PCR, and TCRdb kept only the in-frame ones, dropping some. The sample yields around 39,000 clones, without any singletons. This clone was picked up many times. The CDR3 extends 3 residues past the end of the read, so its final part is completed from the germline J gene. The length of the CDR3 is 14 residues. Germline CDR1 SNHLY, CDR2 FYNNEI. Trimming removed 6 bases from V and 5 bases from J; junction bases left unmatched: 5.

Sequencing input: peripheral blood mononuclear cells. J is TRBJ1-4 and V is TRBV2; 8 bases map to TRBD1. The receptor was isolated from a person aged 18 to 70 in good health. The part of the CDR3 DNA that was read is TGTGCCAGCAGCAAGGGACAGGCCAATGAAAAA. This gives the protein CASSKGQANEK. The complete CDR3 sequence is CASSKGQANEKLFF.